A single sample gave rise to the 19 T cell receptor beta chains below, sequenced in a study of T cell changes during pregnancy in multiple sclerosis. Only in-frame clones appear in the TCRdb table, and some are missing; sequencing was by immunoSEQ multiplex PCR. The sample comprises 35,000 to 45,000 clones, around 90% of which are singletons, and approximately 13% rests with the top ten. The sample was CD8+ T cells from peripheral blood mononuclear cells, taken in the first trimester of pregnancy. The receptors here all came from a female donor with multiple sclerosis, enrolled in a pregnancy study.

The chain links TRBV13 to TRBJ2-7; 14 bases are shared with TRBD2. CDR1 and CDR2 from the germline V gene are PRHDT and FYEKMQ (reference sequence). V lost 4 bases to trimming and J lost 3 bases; unmatched junction nucleotides: 5. This CDR3 region has 16 residues. The DNA of the CDR3 is TGTGCCAGCAGCTCAACCGGGACTAGCGGGGGCTACGAGCAGTACTTC. As protein: CASSSTGTSGGYEQYF.

This chain connects TRBV5-6 to TRBJ2-7, with a tentative D call TRBD1 (6 bases). V lost 7 bases to trimming and J lost 0 bases, with 8 bases between them. This CDR3 has 12 amino acids. CDR1 is SGHDT, CDR2 YYEEEE, per germline. The CDR3 DNA reads TGTGCCAGCCGGGACAACTCCTACGAGCAGTACTTC. Protein sequence: CASRDNSYEQYF.

This CDR3 reads CASSGTGVGELFF. CDR3 coding DNA: TGTGCCAGCAGCGGTACAGGGGTCGGGGAGCTGTTTTTT. The chain is built from TRBV9 and TRBJ2-2; 7 bases are a match to TRBD1. Germline V gene data show CDR1 as SGDLS and CDR2 as YYNGEE. CDR3 length: 13 amino acids. The trim removed 3 bases at V and 7 bases at J, leaving 3 bases unmatched.

V is TRBV9 and J is TRBJ2-7; D is perhaps TRBD1 (5 bases). Germline V gene data show CDR1 as SGDLS and CDR2 as YYNGEE. The germline V and J ends were trimmed by 2 bases and 4 bases, with 13 bases remaining between them. This CDR3 spans 14 amino acids. DNA for the CDR3: TGTGCCAGCAGCGTTGGGCAGGGTAATTACGAGCAGTACTTC. It encodes CASSVGQGNYEQYF.

The chain is built from TRBV19 and TRBJ1-6; D is ambiguous. Germline lookup yields CDR1 LNHDA and CDR2 SQIVND (reference sequence). V lost 5 bases to trimming and J lost 6 bases, with 8 bases between them. The CDR3 is 13 residues long. The CDR3 is CASSLGSNSPLHF. CDR3 nucleotide sequence: TGTGCCAGTAGTTTGGGCTCTAATTCACCCCTCCACTTT.

The chain employs TRBV6-1 and TRBJ2-4; tentative D call: TRBD2 (6 bases). Germline V gene data show CDR1 as MNHNS and CDR2 as SASEGT. V was trimmed by 3 bases and J by 1 base, leaving 7 bases between them. The CDR3 length is 14 residues. CDR3 DNA: TGTGCCAGCAGTGAGCGGGATGCCAAAAACATTCAGTACTTC. Amino acid sequence: CASSERDAKNIQYF.

The gene calls are TRBV5-6 and TRBJ2-1, with 10 bases fitting TRBD2. Per the germline V gene, CDR1 is SGHDT and CDR2 is YYEEEE. The CDR3 extends over 19 amino acids. Germline trimming cut 3 bases from V and 0 bases from J; bases unmatched to any gene: 12. The CDR3 loop reads CASSSDRLAGISSYNEQFF. The CDR3 bases are TGTGCCAGCAGCTCCGACCGACTAGCGGGTATCAGCTCCTACAATGAGCAGTTCTTC.

The count of this clone is one. This rearrangement joins TRBV9 to TRBJ2-2; D is possibly TRBD2 (7 bases). The CDR3 runs to 15 residues. The V end lost 2 bases, the J end lost 4 bases, and 12 bases lay between the germline ends. Looked up from germline, CDR1 is SGDLS and CDR2 is YYNGEE. CDR3 region: CASSVAGAATGELFF. The DNA of the CDR3 is TGTGCCAGCAGCGTGGCGGGGGCCGCCACCGGGGAGCTGTTTTTT.

This chain uses TRBV11-2 with TRBJ2-3, with 13 bases aligning to TRBD2. V gave up 5 bases and J gave up 3 bases; unmatched junction bases: 5. CDR1 SGHAT and CDR2 FQNNGV come from the germline V gene. CDR3 size: 16 residues. The DNA of the CDR3 is TGTGCCAGCAGCCTCGGACTAGCGGGGGCGACAGATACGCAGTATTTT. Its protein product is CASSLGLAGATDTQYF.

The V call is TRBV6-5, the J call TRBJ1-2; 8 bases are a match to TRBD1. In germline, CDR1 is MNHEY, CDR2 SVGAGI. This CDR3 region has 15 residues. V dropped 5 bases and J dropped 4; count of bases not matched to a gene: 9. The CDR3, as DNA: TGTGCCAGCAGTCCTGAACGGACAGGGAGCTATGGCTACACCTTC. Protein product: CASSPERTGSYGYTF.

V and J are TRBV27 and TRBJ2-3, with TRBD2 matching over 12 bases. Germline CDR1 and CDR2: MNHEY and SMNVEV (reference sequence). V dropped 6 bases and J dropped 4; count of bases not matched to a gene: 5. The CDR3 contains 15 residues. In DNA form, the CDR3 reads TGTGCCAGCAGCCATGGGACTAGCGGGCCAGATACGCAGTATTTT. Protein product: CASSHGTSGPDTQYF.

The J gene is TRBJ1-2, the V gene TRBV11-2, with 9 bases identical to TRBD1. Germline V gene data show CDR1 as SGHAT and CDR2 as FQNNGV. V was pared by 1 base and J by 6 bases, with 6 bases of the junction left unmatched. The CDR3 length is 15 residues. The CDR3 reads CASSLVGTGTDGYTF. CDR3 coding DNA: TGTGCCAGCAGCTTAGTGGGGACAGGGACTGATGGCTACACCTTC.

The chain uses TRBV15 and TRBJ2-2, with TRBD2 matching 13 bases. CDR1 and CDR2 from the germline V gene are LNHNV and YYDKDF (reference sequence). CDR3 length equals 19 residues. V shed 5 bases and J 2 bases; nucleotides not matched to a gene: 11. CDR3 sequence reads: CATSFSLLAGGRNTGELFF. DNA for the CDR3: TGTGCCACCAGCTTCTCCTTACTAGCGGGGGGGCGTAACACCGGGGAGCTGTTTTTT.

The CDR3 coding sequence is TGTGCCAGCAGAGGACTAGCGGGGGGCCACCGACTGCTTACAGATACGCAGTATTTT. Encoded protein: CASRGLAGGHRLLTDTQYF. The rearrangement joins TRBV7-2 to TRBJ2-3, with 14 nucleotides matching TRBD2. Looked up from germline, CDR1 is SGHTA and CDR2 is FQGNSA. This CDR3 has 19 amino acids. V dropped 6 bases and J dropped 3; count of bases not matched to a gene: 14.

The chain links TRBV2 to TRBJ1-2; 9 bases line up with TRBD1. J lost 4 bases, V lost 10 bases, and 10 bases had no gene match. This CDR3 has 14 amino acids. Germline V gene data show CDR1 as SNHLY and CDR2 as FYNNEI. This CDR3 reads CAIRNTGGGYGYTF. For the CDR3, the DNA is TGTGCCATTAGAAATACAGGGGGCGGCTATGGCTACACCTTC.

The chain's CDR3 is CASSLYSGDTQYF. The CDR3 DNA follows: TGTGCCAGCAGCCTTTACTCGGGGGATACGCAGTATTTT. The chain is built from TRBV9 and TRBJ2-3; TRBD2 is a possible D gene (5 bases). Per the germline V gene, CDR1 is SGDLS and CDR2 is YYNGEE. There are 13 residues in the CDR3. The V and J ends lost 4 bases and 6 bases respectively, with 12 bases between them. The entire variable domain, with the rest obtained from reference TRBV9 and TRBJ2-3, is as follows: DSGVTQTPKHLITATGQRVTLRCSPRSGDLSVYWYQQSLDQGLQFLIQYYNGEERAKGNILERFSAQQFPDLHSELNLSSLELGDSALYFCASSLYSGDTQYFGPGTRLTVL.

The V call is TRBV6-5, the J call TRBJ2-3; D is perhaps TRBD2 (7 bases). Trimming left V 8 bases short and J 4 bases short, with 16 bases between. The CDR3 has 14 residues. Germline assignment: CDR1 MNHEY and CDR2 SVGAGI. The CDR3 loop reads CASGRGPGADTQYF. CDR3 DNA: TGTGCCAGCGGGAGGGGCCCAGGGGCAGATACGCAGTATTTT.

The rearrangement links TRBV6-6 to TRBJ1-2; D ambiguous. The CDR3 spans 14 residues. With 0 bases removed from V and 5 bases from J, the gap between germline ends came to 10 bases. CDR1 and CDR2 (germline): MNHNY, SVGAGI (reference sequence). The CDR3 bases are TGTGCCAGCAGTTACTCGGCGGAATCTTATGGCTACACCTTC. Its translation: CASSYSAESYGYTF.

This rearrangement joins TRBV9 to TRBJ1-1; D is uncertain. V was pared by 3 bases and J by 1 base, with 16 bases between. Germline CDR1 and CDR2: SGDLS and YYNGEE. The CDR3 sequence is 16 residues long. For the CDR3, the DNA is TGTGCCAGCAGCGCTTCTCCTACCCAGGCGAACACTGAAGCTTTCTTT. Protein: CASSASPTQANTEAFF.